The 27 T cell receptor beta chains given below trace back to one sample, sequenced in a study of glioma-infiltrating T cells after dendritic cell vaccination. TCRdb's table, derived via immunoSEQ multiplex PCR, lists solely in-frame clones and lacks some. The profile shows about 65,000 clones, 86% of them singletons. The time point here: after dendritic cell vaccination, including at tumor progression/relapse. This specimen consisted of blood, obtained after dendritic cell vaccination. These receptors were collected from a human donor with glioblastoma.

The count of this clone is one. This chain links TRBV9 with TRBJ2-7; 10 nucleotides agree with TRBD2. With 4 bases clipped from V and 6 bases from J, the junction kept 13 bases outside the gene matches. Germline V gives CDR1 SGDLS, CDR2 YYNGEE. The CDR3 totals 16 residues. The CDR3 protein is CASSPPGLAGVVEQYF. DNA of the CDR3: TGTGCCAGCAGCCCACCCGGGCTAGCGGGGGTAGTCGAGCAGTACTTC.

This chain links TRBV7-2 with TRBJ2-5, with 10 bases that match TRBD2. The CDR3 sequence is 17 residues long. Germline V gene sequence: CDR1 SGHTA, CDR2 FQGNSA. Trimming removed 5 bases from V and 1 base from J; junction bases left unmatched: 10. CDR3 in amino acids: CASSPRASGGSQETQYF. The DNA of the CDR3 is TGTGCCAGCAGCCCACGGGCTAGCGGGGGATCCCAAGAGACCCAGTACTTC.

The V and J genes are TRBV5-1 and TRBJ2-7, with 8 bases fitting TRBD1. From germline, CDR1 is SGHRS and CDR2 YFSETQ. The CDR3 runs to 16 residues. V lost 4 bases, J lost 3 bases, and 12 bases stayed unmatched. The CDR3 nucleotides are TGCGCCAGCAGCACCCCCCGAGGACAGGGTCTCTACGAGCAGTACTTC. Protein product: CASSTPRGQGLYEQYF.

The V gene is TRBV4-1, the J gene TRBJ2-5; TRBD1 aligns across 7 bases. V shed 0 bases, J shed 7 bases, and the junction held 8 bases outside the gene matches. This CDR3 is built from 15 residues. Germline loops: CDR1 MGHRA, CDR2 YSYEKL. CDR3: CASSQEGGGSGTQYF. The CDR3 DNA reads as TGCGCCAGCAGCCAAGAAGGGGGCGGTTCGGGGACCCAGTACTTC.

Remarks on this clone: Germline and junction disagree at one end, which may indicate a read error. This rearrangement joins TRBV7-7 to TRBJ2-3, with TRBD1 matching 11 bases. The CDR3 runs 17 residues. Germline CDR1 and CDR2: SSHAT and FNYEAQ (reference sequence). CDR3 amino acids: CASSLGSGTGGTDTQYF. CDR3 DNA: TGTGCTAGCAGCTTAGGGTCCGGGACAGGGGGTACCGATACGCAGTATTTT.

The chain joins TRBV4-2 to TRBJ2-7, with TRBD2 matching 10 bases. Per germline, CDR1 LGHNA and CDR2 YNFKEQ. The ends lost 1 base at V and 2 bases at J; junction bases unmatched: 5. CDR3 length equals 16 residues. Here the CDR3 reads CASSQGGGTSAYEQYF. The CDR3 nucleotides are TGTGCCAGCAGCCAAGGTGGCGGGACTAGCGCCTACGAGCAGTACTTC.

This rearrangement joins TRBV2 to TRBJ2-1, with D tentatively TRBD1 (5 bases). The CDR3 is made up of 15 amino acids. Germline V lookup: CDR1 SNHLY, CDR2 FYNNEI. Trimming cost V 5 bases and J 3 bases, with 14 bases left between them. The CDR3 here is CASSLDIAYYNEQFF. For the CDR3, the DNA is TGTGCCAGCAGTCTGGACATCGCGTACTACAATGAGCAGTTCTTC.

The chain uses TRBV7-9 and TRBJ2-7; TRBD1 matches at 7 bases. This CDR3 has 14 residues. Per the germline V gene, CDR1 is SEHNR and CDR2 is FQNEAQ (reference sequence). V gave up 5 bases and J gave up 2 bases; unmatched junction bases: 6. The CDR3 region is CASSTRQGPYEQYF. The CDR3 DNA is TGTGCCAGCAGCACACGACAGGGCCCCTACGAGCAGTACTTC.

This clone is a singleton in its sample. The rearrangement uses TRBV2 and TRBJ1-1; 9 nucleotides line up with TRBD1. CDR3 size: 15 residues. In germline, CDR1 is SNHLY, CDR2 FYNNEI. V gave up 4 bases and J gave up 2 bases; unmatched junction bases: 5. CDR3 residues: CASSVQGAGNTEAFF. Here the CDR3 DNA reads TGTGCCAGCAGTGTACAGGGGGCAGGAAACACTGAAGCTTTCTTT.

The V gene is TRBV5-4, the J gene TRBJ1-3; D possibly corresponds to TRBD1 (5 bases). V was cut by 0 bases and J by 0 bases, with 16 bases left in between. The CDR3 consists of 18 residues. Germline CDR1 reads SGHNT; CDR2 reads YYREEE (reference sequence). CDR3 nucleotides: TGTGCCAGCAGCTTGGTCCCCTCGGGCGGACACTCTGGAAACACCATATATTTT. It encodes CASSLVPSGGHSGNTIYF.

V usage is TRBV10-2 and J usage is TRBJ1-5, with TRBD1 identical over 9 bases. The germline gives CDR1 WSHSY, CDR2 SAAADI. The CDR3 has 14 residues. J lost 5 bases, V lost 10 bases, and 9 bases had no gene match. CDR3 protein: CATRTGEVYQPQHF. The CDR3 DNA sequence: TGCGCCACCCGGACAGGGGAGGTTTATCAGCCCCAGCATTTT.

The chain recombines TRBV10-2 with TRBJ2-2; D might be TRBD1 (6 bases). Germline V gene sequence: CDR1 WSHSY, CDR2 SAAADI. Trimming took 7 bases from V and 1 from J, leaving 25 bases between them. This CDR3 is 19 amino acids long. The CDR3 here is CASKALEAGVLRNTGELFF. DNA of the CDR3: TGCGCCAGCAAGGCCCTCGAAGCAGGGGTCCTCAGGAACACCGGGGAGCTGTTTTTT.

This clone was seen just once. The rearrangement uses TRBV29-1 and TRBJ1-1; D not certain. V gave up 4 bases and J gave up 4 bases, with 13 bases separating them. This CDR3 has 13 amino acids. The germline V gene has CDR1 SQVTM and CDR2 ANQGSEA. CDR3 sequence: CSVGLMSGTEAFF. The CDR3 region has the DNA TGCAGCGTTGGTCTGATGTCGGGCACTGAAGCTTTCTTT.

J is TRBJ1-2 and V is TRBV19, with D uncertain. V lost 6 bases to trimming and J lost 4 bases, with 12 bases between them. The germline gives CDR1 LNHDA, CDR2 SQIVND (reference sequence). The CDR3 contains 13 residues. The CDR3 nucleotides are TGTGCCAGTAGCGCCGGATACAGCTATGGCTACACCTTC. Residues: CASSAGYSYGYTF.

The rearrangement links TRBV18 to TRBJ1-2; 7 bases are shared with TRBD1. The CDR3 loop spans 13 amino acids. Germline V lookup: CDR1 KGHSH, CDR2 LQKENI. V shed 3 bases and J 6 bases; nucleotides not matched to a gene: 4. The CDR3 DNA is TGTGCCAGCTCACCTCACAGGGGACATGGCTACACCTTC. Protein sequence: CASSPHRGHGYTF. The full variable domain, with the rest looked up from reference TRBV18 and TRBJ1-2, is NAGVMQNPRHLVRRRGQEARLRCSPMKGHSHVYWYRQLPEEGLKFMVYLQKENIIDESGMPKERFSAEFPKEGPSILRIQQVVRGDSAAYFCASSPHRGHGYTFGSGTRLTVV.

CDR3 sequence reads: CASSVVGGRAADTQYF. CDR3 in DNA: TGTGCCAGCAGCGTAGTGGGCGGGAGGGCTGCAGATACGCAGTATTTT. The rearrangement links TRBV9 to TRBJ2-3, with 9 bases lining up with TRBD2. The CDR3 consists of 16 residues. CDR1 is SGDLS and CDR2 is YYNGEE in the germline V gene. Germline trimming cut 0 bases from V and 4 bases from J; bases unmatched to any gene: 6.

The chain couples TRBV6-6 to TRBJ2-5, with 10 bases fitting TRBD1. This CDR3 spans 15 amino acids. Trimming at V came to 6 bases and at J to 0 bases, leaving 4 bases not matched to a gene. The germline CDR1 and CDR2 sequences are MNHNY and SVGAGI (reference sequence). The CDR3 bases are TGTGCCAGCAGCCCGGGACAGGGGTACCAAGAGACCCAGTACTTC. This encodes CASSPGQGYQETQYF.

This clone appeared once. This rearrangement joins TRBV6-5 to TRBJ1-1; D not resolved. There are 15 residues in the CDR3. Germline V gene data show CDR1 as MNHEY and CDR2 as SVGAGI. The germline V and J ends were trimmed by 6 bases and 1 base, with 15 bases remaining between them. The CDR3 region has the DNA TGTGCCAGCAGGCTACTCATCGGTCAGAACACTGAAGCTTTCTTT. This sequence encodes CASRLLIGQNTEAFF.

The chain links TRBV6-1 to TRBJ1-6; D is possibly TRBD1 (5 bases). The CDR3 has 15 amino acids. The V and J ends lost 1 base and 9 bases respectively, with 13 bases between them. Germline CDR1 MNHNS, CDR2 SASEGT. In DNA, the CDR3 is TGTGCCAGCAGTGAAGTCCACAGGCTAGTTTCACCCCTCCACTTT. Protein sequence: CASSEVHRLVSPLHF.

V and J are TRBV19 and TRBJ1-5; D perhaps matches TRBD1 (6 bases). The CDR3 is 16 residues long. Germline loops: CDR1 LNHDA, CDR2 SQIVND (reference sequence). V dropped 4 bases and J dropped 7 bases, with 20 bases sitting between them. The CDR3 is CASSTGAGGLGQPQHF. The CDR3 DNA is TGTGCCAGTAGTACGGGGGCGGGGGGTCTAGGACAGCCCCAGCATTTT.

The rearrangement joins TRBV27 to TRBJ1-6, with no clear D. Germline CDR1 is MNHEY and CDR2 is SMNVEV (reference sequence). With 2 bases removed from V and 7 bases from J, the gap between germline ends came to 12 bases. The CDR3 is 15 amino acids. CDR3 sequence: CASSLSGQLNSPLHF. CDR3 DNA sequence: TGTGCCAGCAGTTTAAGTGGGCAGTTAAATTCACCCCTCCACTTT.

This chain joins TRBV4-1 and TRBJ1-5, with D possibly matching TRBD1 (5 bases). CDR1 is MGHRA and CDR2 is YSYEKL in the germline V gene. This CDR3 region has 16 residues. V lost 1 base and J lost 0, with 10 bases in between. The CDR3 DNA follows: TGCGCCAGCAGCCAAGTGCCGGGGGTTAGCAATCAGCCCCAGCATTTT. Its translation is CASSQVPGVSNQPQHF.

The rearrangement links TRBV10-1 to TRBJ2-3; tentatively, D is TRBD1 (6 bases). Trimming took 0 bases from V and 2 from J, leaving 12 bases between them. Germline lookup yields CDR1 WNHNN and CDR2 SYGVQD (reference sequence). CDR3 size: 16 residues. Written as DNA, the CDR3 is TGCGCCAGCAGTGAGTCCCAGGGACAAACCACAGATACGCAGTATTTT. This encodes CASSESQGQTTDTQYF.

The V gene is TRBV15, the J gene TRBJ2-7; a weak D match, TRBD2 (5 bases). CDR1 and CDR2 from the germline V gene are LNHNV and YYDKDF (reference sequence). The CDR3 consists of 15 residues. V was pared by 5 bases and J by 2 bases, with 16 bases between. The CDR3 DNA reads TGTGCCACCAGCGCCCGGTCCCGAGGGCCCTACGAGCAGTACTTC. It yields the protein CATSARSRGPYEQYF.

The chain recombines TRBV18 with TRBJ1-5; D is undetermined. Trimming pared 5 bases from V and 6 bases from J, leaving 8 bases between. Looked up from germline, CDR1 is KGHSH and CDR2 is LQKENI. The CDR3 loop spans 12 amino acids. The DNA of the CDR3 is TGTGCCAGCTCATCCCCCGGTCAGCCCCAGCATTTT. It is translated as CASSSPGQPQHF.

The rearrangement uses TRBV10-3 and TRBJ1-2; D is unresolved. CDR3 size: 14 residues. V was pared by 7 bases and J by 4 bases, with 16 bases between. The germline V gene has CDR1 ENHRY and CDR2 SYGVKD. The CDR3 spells CAITETRTSYGYTF. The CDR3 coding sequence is TGTGCCATCACCGAAACTAGGACCTCCTATGGCTACACCTTC.

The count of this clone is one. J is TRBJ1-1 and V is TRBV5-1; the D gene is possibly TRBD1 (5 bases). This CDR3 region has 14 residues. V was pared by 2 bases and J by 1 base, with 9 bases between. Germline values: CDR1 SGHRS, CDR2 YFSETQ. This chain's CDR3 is CASSFQQGNTEAFF. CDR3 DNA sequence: TGCGCCAGCAGCTTTCAGCAGGGGAACACTGAAGCTTTCTTT.